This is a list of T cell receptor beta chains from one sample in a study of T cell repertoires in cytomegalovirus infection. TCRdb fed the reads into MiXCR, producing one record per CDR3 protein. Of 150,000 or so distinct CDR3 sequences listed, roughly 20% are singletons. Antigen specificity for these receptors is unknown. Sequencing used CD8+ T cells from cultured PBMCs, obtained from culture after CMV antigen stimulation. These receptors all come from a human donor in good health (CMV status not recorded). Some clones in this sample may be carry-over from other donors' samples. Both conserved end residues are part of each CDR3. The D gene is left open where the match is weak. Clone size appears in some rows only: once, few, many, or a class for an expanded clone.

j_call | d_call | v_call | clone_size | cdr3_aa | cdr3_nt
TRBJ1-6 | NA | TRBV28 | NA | CASTFESSYNSPLHF | TGTGCCAGCACATTCGAAAGCTCCTATAATTCACCCCTCCACTTT
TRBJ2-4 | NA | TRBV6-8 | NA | CASFDRVAKNIQYF | TGTGCCAGCTTCGATAGGGTAGCCAAAAACATTCAGTACTTC
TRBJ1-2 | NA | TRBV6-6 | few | CASRYDRETATNYGYTF | TGTGCCAGCAGGTACGACCGCGAGACAGCTACGAACTATGGCTACACCTTC
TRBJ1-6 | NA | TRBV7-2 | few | CASSPVGGLNSPLHF | TGTGCCAGCAGCCCCGTGGGGGGGCTAAATTCACCCCTCCACTTT
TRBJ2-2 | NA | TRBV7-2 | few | CASRHPDSPNTGELFF | TGTGCCAGCAGACACCCGGACTCCCCGAACACCGGGGAGCTGTTTTTT
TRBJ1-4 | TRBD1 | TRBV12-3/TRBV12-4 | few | CASSAMRQGRSGEKLFF | TGTGCCAGCAGTGCTATGCGACAGGGGAGGTCTGGTGAAAAACTGTTTTTT
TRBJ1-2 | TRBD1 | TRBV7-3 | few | CASSRGQGANYGYTF | TGTGCCAGCAGCCGGGGACAGGGAGCTAACTATGGCTACACCTTC
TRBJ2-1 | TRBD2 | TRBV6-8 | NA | CASSPGLENEQFF | TGTGCCAGCAGCCCCGGACTAGAAAATGAGCAGTTCTTC
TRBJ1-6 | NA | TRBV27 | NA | CASSQTPGFVGSPLHF | TGTGCCAGCAGTCAGACTCCAGGGTTCGTGGGTTCACCCCTCCACTTT
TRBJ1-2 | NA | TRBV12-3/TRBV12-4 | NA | CASSLSGTGNYGYTF | TGTGCCAGCAGTTTATCCGGGACGGGGAACTATGGCTACACCTTC
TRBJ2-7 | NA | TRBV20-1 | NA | CSARDWAQESSYEQYF | TGCAGTGCTAGAGATTGGGCACAAGAGAGCTCCTACGAGCAGTACTTC
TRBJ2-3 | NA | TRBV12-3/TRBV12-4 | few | CASSPRGGAARDTQYF | TGTGCCAGCAGCCCTAGGGGGGGCGCAGCCCGGGATACGCAGTATTTT
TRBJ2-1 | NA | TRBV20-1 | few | CSAVDRSFYNEQFF | TGCAGTGCTGTAGACAGGTCCTTCTACAATGAGCAGTTCTTC
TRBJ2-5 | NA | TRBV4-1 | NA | CASSQVRQGETQYF | TGCGCCAGCAGCCAAGTGCGGCAGGGTGAGACCCAGTACTTC
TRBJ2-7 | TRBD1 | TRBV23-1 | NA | CASSQSGDRGSTYEQYF | TGCGCCAGCAGTCAATCGGGTGACAGGGGGTCAACCTACGAGCAGTACTTC
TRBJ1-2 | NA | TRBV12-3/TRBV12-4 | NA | CASSWTADGYTF | TGTGCCAGCAGTTGGACGGCCGATGGCTACACCTTC
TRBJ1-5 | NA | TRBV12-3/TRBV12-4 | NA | CASSFGGYSNQPQHF | TGTGCCAGCAGTTTTGGGGGCTATAGCAATCAGCCCCAGCATTTT
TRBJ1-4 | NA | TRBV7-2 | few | CASSPIPRYRIATNEKLFF | TGTGCCAGCAGCCCGATCCCGAGGTATCGAATTGCAACTAATGAAAAACTGTTTTTT
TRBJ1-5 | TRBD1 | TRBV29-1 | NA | CSVDLGQGAQPQHF | TGCAGCGTTGATCTCGGACAGGGGGCTCAGCCCCAGCATTTT
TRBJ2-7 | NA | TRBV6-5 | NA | CASRGAAYEQYF | TGTGCCTCCAGGGGGGCAGCATACGAGCAGTACTTC
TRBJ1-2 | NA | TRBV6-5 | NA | CASSYSASDYGYTF | TGTGCCAGCAGTTACTCGGCATCGGACTATGGCTACACCTTC
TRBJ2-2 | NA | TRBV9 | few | CASSTPKKESGELFF | TGTGCCAGCAGCACCCCGAAGAAGGAATCCGGGGAGCTGTTTTTT
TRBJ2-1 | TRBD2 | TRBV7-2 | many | CASSSPGGGYNEQFF | TGTGCCAGCAGCTCCCCGGGGGGGGGCTACAATGAGCAGTTCTTC
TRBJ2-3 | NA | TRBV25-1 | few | CASSEWEADTQYF | TGTGCCAGCAGTGAATGGGAGGCGGATACGCAGTATTTT
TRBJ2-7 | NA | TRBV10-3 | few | CAIGPGQAYEQYF | TGTGCCATCGGGCCAGGCCAAGCCTACGAGCAGTACTTC
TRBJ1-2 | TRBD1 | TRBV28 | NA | CASRRLAGGYYGYTF | TGTGCCAGCAGACGTCTAGCAGGGGGCTACTATGGCTACACCTTC
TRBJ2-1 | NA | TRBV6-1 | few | CASFRTGAGHEQFF | TGTGCCAGCTTCCGGACTGGCGCCGGTCATGAGCAGTTCTTC
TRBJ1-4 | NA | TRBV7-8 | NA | CASSFLIGQPNEKLFF | TGTGCCAGCAGCTTCTTAATAGGACAGCCTAATGAAAAACTGTTTTTT
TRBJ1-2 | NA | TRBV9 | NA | CASSEARASNYGYTF | TGTGCCAGCAGCGAAGCCAGGGCCTCTAACTATGGCTACACCTTC
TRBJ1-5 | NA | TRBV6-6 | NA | CASLPGQAVSQPQHF | TGTGCCAGCCTACCGGGGCAGGCGGTGAGTCAGCCCCAGCATTTT
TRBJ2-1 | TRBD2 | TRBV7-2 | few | CASSLGLSGGNEQFF | TGTGCCAGCAGCTTAGGTCTTAGCGGGGGAAATGAGCAGTTCTTC
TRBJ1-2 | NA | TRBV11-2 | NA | CASSLGQGSYGYTF | TGTGCCAGCAGCTTAGGGCAGGGGAGCTATGGCTACACCTTC
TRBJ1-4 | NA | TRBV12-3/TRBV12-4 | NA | CASSLLWGYKLFF | TGTGCCAGCAGTTTGTTGTGGGGGTATAAACTGTTTTTT
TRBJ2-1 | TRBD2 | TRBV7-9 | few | CASSITSGANEQFF | TGTGCCAGCAGCATTACTAGCGGGGCTAATGAGCAGTTCTTC
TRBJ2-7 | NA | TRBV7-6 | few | CASSSPLGQYF | TGTGCCAGCAGCTCCCCTTTGGGGCAGTACTTC
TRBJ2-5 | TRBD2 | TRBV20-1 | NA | CSARVRGEGETQYF | TGCAGTGCTAGAGTTCGGGGGGAGGGGGAGACCCAGTACTTC
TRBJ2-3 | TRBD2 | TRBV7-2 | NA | CASPPLGGVTDTQYF | TGTGCCAGCCCCCCGCTGGGGGGGGTCACAGATACGCAGTATTTT
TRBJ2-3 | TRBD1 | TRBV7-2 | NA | CASSSMTGFPDTQYF | TGTGCCAGCAGCTCGATGACAGGGTTCCCAGATACGCAGTATTTT
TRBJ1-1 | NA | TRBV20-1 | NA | CSAPAVGRAILDTEAFF | TGCAGTGCCCCGGCCGTTGGCAGGGCGATTTTAGACACTGAAGCTTTCTTT
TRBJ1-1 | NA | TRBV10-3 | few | CAISELGHTGHTEAFF | TGTGCCATCAGTGAGTTGGGCCACACCGGGCACACTGAAGCTTTCTTT
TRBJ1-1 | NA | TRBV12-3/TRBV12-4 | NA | CASTQGSEAFF | TGTGCCAGCACCCAAGGGTCTGAAGCTTTCTTT
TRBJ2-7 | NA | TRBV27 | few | CASSTTGTGDEQYF | TGTGCCAGCAGTACTACCGGGACGGGGGACGAGCAGTACTTC
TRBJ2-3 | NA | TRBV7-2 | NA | CASSFDRNADTQYF | TGTGCCAGCAGCTTCGACCGAAACGCAGATACGCAGTATTTT
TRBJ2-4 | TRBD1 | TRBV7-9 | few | CASSARDSRNLTSKNIQYF | TGTGCCAGCAGCGCCCGGGACAGCCGAAACCTCACCTCCAAAAACATTCAGTACTTC